This TCR beta chain comes out of a study of OX40 agonist ivuxolimab in advanced cancers. In the study overall: Across the patients, intravenous ivuxolimab was delivered every 2 weeks at 0.01 to 10 mg/kg.

The data were produced by immunoSEQ multiplex PCR, yet TCRdb's version contains in-frame clones alone and is incomplete. Here the sample spans more than 75,000 clones, 88% being singletons. The table lists this clone with a few counts. The V gene's germline CDR1 is LNHDA and CDR2 SQIVND (reference sequence). Trimming left V 6 bases short and J 0 bases short, with 9 bases between. CDR3 length equals 14 residues. The receptor's source is an adult with an advanced solid tumor such as melanoma, head and neck, liver or kidney cancer. The starting material was CD4+ or CD8+ T cells sorted from blood, obtained in a trial of the OX40 agonist ivuxolimab. This chain joins TRBV19 and TRBJ1-5; D call uncertain. CDR3 region: CASRLEDSNQPQHF. In DNA, the CDR3 is TGTGCCAGTAGATTGGAGGATAGCAATCAGCCCCAGCATTTT.